The clone carrying this T cell receptor beta chain was counted a few times. What it binds is not known. Every participating donor contributed 8 to 10 milliliters of peripheral blood through a draw. At least 5.5 micrograms of total RNA were extracted per sample. Sample-barcoded 5' priming and a J-beta primer mix drove a second PCR of about 7 to 12 cycles. TCRdb analysed the 5' RACE reads with MiXCR anew, one entry per CDR3 protein. The data hold around 900,000 distinct CDR3 sequences, with 45% to 60% observed a single time. With V trimmed by 4 bases and J by 1 base, 8 bases remained unmatched. CDR1 is SGHRS and CDR2 is YFSETQ in the germline V gene. CDR3 length: 16 residues. The sample comes from a study of blood T cells in healthy people across ages. Study conclusions and caveats: Estimated diversity that came from one million T cells was considered an underestimate.

Sequenced sample: blood. The chain uses TRBV5-1 and TRBJ2-4; 7 bases match TRBD1. The TCR was taken from a woman aged 55-69 years in good health. This CDR3 reads CASSQDRPGAKNIQYF. The CDR3 nucleotides are TGCGCCAGCAGCCAGGACAGGCCGGGGGCCAAAAACATTCAGTACTTC.